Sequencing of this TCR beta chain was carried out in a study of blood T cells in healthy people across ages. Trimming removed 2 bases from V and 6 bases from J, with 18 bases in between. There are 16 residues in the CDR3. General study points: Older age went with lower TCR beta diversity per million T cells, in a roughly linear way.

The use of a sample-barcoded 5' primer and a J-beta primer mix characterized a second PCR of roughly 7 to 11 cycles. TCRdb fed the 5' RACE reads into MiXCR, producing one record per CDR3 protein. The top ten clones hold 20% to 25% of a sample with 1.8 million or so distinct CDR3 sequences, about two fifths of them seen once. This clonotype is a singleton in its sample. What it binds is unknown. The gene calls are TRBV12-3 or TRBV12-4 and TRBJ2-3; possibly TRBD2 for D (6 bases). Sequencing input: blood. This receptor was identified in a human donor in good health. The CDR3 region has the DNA TGTGCCAGCAGTTTACTATCGGGGGTCAAGATGGATACGCAGTATTTT. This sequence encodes CASSLLSGVKMDTQYF.